This T cell receptor (beta chain) was recovered during a study of T cells after yellow fever vaccination. There are many counts of this clonotype. The CDR3 has 15 amino acids. J was trimmed by 4 bases and V by 6 bases; bases with no gene match: 6. In TCRdb, the 5' RACE reads were re-called with MiXCR into one record per CDR3 protein. The table includes about 49,000 distinct CDR3 sequences, 7% to 8.5% detected once. This rearrangement joins TRBV12-3 or TRBV12-4 to TRBJ2-3, with 11 nucleotides matching TRBD2. The material sequenced was CD8+ T cells sorted from PBMCs, taken approximately 16 days after the first yellow fever vaccination. The sequence was obtained from a man aged 18 to 29 who received the YFV17D yellow fever vaccine. As DNA, the CDR3 is TGTGCCAGCAGCAGTAGCGGGGGGGCAGCAGATACGCAGTATTTT. Protein: CASSSSGGAADTQYF.